This T cell receptor (beta chain) was sequenced for a study of blood T cells in healthy people across ages. With a J-beta primer mix and a sample-barcoded 5' primer, a second PCR ran about 6 to 11 cycles. Each cDNA molecule, via a template-switch adaptor with 12 random nucleotides, was tagged. One entry per CDR3 protein, called by TCRdb with MiXCR from the 5' RACE reads. The data show some 940,000 distinct CDR3 sequences, 25% to 30% seen once. About this clonotype itself: Compared with germline, one end of the junction differs, possibly owing to a read error.

CDR1 and CDR2 (germline): LGHNA, YNFKEQ. The CDR3 loop spans 16 amino acids. These records were also assigned to another study, of T cells of mothers and their children.

Sequenced material: blood. This clonotype was sampled from a woman in her thirties or forties in good health. The J gene is TRBJ1-2, the V gene TRBV4-2, with 9 bases fitting TRBD1. The CDR3 bases are TGTGCCGGCAGTCAAGATCGTACAGGGGGCGATTATGGCTACACCTTC. Protein product: CAGSQDRTGGDYGYTF.